The rows below give T cell receptor beta chains drawn from one sample of a study of CD8 T cells in ankylosing spondylitis. TCRdb ran MiXCR on the 5' RACE reads and lists one entry per CDR3 protein. This sample has roughly 39,000 distinct CDR3 sequences; 2.7% occur once, and the top ten carry approximately 4.3%. Sequenced material: blood, either unsorted or a sorted T cell fraction (not recorded which). These receptors were collected from a male donor with ankylosing spondylitis or in good health (not recorded which). Each CDR3 is given with its conserved first and last residue. Each record gives: D gene, J gene, clone size, V gene, CDR3 protein, CDR3 DNA. D genes are given only for firm matches. Size is omitted from some rows. Given values are once, few, many or a class for expanded clones.

>TRBD2|TRBJ2-5|many|TRBV9
CASSASPGLAGGETQYF
TGTGCCAGCAGCGCCTCACCGGGACTAGCAGGAGGAGAGACCCAGTACTTC
>TRBD1|TRBJ2-1|many|TRBV9
CASSVESGQGWGEQFF
TGTGCCAGCAGCGTAGAGTCGGGACAGGGATGGGGTGAGCAGTTCTTC
>-|TRBJ2-1|many|TRBV9
CASSPLFSYNEQFF
TGTGCCAGCAGCCCCCTGTTCTCCTACAATGAGCAGTTCTTC
>-|TRBJ1-3|many|TRBV9
CASSVDAAISLGNTIYF
TGTGCCAGCAGCGTAGATGCGGCGATTTCCTTGGGAAACACCATATATTTT
>-|TRBJ2-7|many|TRBV9
CASSVGGISEQYF
TGTGCCAGCAGCGTAGGGGGCATATCCGAGCAGTACTTC
>-|TRBJ1-6|many|TRBV9
CASSLAMTSSPLHF
TGTGCCAGCAGCCTCGCGATGACAAGTTCACCCCTCCACTTT
>-|TRBJ2-5|-|TRBV9
CASSVGQAQMGETQYF
TGTGCCAGCAGCGTAGGCCAGGCCCAGATGGGGGAGACCCAGTACTTC
>-|TRBJ2-7|-|TRBV9
CASSLTEGYEQYF
TGTGCCAGCAGCCTGACGGAGGGCTACGAGCAGTACTTC
>-|TRBJ1-4|many|TRBV9
CASSVGTPTNEKLFF
TGTGCCAGCAGCGTAGGGACACCCACTAATGAAAAACTGTTTTTT
>-|TRBJ1-4|many|TRBV9
CASSGAGFGEKLFF
TGTGCCAGCAGCGGGGCCGGTTTCGGTGAAAAACTGTTTTTT
>-|TRBJ2-2|medium-sized|TRBV9
CASSATDRNTGELFF
TGTGCCAGCAGCGCGACAGACAGGAACACCGGGGAGCTGTTTTTT
>TRBD1|TRBJ2-1|many|TRBV9
CASSRQGEAYNEQFF
TGTGCCAGCAGCCGACAGGGGGAAGCCTACAATGAGCAGTTCTTC
>-|TRBJ2-2|many|TRBV9
CASSYRVANTGELFF
TGTGCCAGCAGCTACAGGGTTGCGAACACCGGGGAGCTGTTTTTT
>-|TRBJ2-2|many|TRBV9
CASSVAFGELFF
TGTGCCAGCAGCGTAGCTTTCGGGGAGCTGTTTTTT
>TRBD2|TRBJ2-1|many|TRBV9
CASSVASGSVNEQFF
TGTGCCAGCAGCGTAGCTAGCGGGAGTGTCAATGAGCAGTTCTTC
>TRBD2|TRBJ2-1|many|TRBV9
CASSVTIPASGRDNEQFF
TGTGCCAGCAGCGTGACGATCCCCGCTAGCGGGAGGGACAATGAGCAGTTCTTC
>-|TRBJ1-2|many|TRBV9
CASSGGSELGYTF
TGTGCCAGCAGCGGGGGCAGCGAGTTAGGCTACACCTTC
>TRBD1|TRBJ2-1|many|TRBV9
CASSVALDRAYNEQFF
TGTGCCAGCAGCGTAGCCTTGGACAGGGCATACAATGAGCAGTTCTTC
>-|TRBJ1-6|many|TRBV25-1
CASSEYFSYNSPLHF
TGTGCCAGCAGTGAATACTTCTCCTATAATTCACCCCTCCACTTT
>-|TRBJ2-3|many|TRBV9
CASSVDQGTDTQYF
TGTGCCAGCAGCGTAGACCAAGGCACAGATACGCAGTATTTT
>TRBD2|TRBJ2-1|-|TRBV9
CASSVVSGRVYNEQFF
TGTGCCAGCAGCGTAGTTAGCGGGAGAGTCTACAATGAGCAGTTCTTC
>-|TRBJ2-2|many|TRBV9
CASSPRGITGPGELFF
TGTGCCAGCAGCCCAAGGGGAATAACGGGTCCCGGGGAGCTGTTTTTT
>-|TRBJ2-7|many|TRBV9
CASSVSRTFSYEQYF
TGTGCCAGCAGCGTCTCCAGGACCTTCTCCTACGAGCAGTACTTC
>-|TRBJ2-1|many|TRBV9
CASSPGVLRNNEQFF
TGTGCCAGCAGCCCAGGGGTTCTCAGGAACAATGAGCAGTTCTTC
>TRBD2|TRBJ2-2|many|TRBV9
CASSVVNSGSGELFF
TGTGCCAGCAGCGTAGTGAATAGCGGGTCCGGGGAGCTGTTTTTT
>TRBD2|TRBJ2-3|many|TRBV9
CASSVRTSGSWSTDTQYF
TGTGCCAGCAGCGTACGGACTAGCGGGAGTTGGAGCACAGATACGCAGTATTTT
>TRBD2|TRBJ2-5|many|TRBV9
CASSVGVAGVETQYF
TGTGCCAGCAGCGTAGGAGTAGCGGGAGTTGAGACCCAGTACTTC
>-|TRBJ2-7|few|TRBV9
CASSVNLDSVQYF
TGTGCCAGCAGCGTAAATCTTGATTCGGTGCAGTACTTC
>-|TRBJ2-1|many|TRBV9
CASSHELTGHHYNEQFF
TGTGCCAGCAGCCACGAATTAACTGGACACCACTACAATGAGCAGTTCTTC
>TRBD1|TRBJ1-1|many|TRBV9
CASSVGTGEAFF
TGTGCCAGCAGCGTAGGGACAGGTGAAGCTTTCTTT
>-|TRBJ2-7|many|TRBV9
CASSVGGAAASYEQYF
TGTGCCAGCAGCGTAGGTGGGGCGGCGGCCTCCTACGAGCAGTACTTC
>-|TRBJ2-1|many|TRBV9
CASSPEGHISNEQFF
TGTGCCAGCAGCCCGGAGGGCCACATATCCAATGAGCAGTTCTTC
>TRBD2|TRBJ2-5|-|TRBV9
CASSASSGRGGETQYF
TGTGCCAGCAGCGCCTCTAGCGGGAGAGGGGGGGAGACCCAGTACTTC
>-|TRBJ2-3|many|TRBV9
CASSVAPGDTDTQYF
TGTGCCAGCAGCGTAGCCCCGGGAGACACAGATACGCAGTATTTT
>-|TRBJ1-1|many|TRBV9
CASSVGEGGEAFF
TGTGCCAGCAGCGTAGGAGAGGGGGGTGAAGCTTTCTTT
>-|TRBJ2-5|many|TRBV9
CASSVGGGRETQYF
TGTGCCAGCAGCGTTGGTGGGGGGCGAGAGACCCAGTACTTC
>-|TRBJ2-3|medium-sized|TRBV9
CASSLQGYTDTQYF
TGTGCCAGCAGCTTACAGGGATACACAGATACGCAGTATTTT
>TRBD2|TRBJ2-1|many|TRBV9
CASSAEAGSSYNEQFF
TGTGCCAGCAGCGCCGAAGCGGGAAGCTCCTACAATGAGCAGTTCTTC
>-|TRBJ2-3|many|TRBV9
CASSVDSGSTDTQYF
TGTGCCAGCAGCGTAGATAGCGGCTCTACAGATACGCAGTATTTT
>-|TRBJ1-6|many|TRBV9
CASSEGSYNSPLHF
TGTGCCAGCAGCGAGGGCTCCTATAATTCACCCCTCCACTTT
>TRBD2|TRBJ2-2|many|TRBV9
CASSVGVSGSSGELFF
TGTGCCAGCAGCGTAGGTGTTAGCGGGAGCTCCGGGGAGCTGTTTTTT
>TRBD1|TRBJ1-2|many|TRBV9
CASSVTSNFGTGTGYTF
TGTGCCAGCAGCGTAACGTCGAATTTCGGGACAGGAACTGGCTACACCTTC
>-|TRBJ2-3|many|TRBV9
CASSVGSRTDTQYF
TGTGCCAGCAGCGTAGGATCGCGCACAGATACGCAGTATTTT
>-|TRBJ2-7|many|TRBV9
CASSVAYSSTYEQYF
TGTGCCAGCAGCGTAGCTTACAGTTCGACCTACGAGCAGTACTTC
>-|TRBJ2-1|many|TRBV9
CASSVGGLYNEQFF
TGTGCCAGCAGCGTAGGTGGACTTTACAATGAGCAGTTCTTC
>TRBD2|TRBJ2-5|many|TRBV9
CASSAPLAGGRETQYF
TGTGCCAGCAGCGCCCCACTAGCGGGAGGGCGGGAGACCCAGTACTTC
>-|TRBJ2-5|many|TRBV7-2
CASSLPRSGETQYF
TGTGCCAGCAGCTTGCCCCGCTCAGGAGAGACCCAGTACTTC
>-|TRBJ2-3|many|TRBV9
CASSEGVAGDTQYF
TGTGCCAGCAGCGAGGGGGTAGCGGGAGATACGCAGTATTTT
>TRBD1|TRBJ1-5|many|TRBV9
CASSSGPGTGSNQPQHF
TGTGCCAGCAGCTCAGGCCCCGGGACAGGTAGCAATCAGCCCCAGCATTTT
>-|TRBJ2-2|many|TRBV9
CASSAGPRDPGELFF
TGTGCCAGCAGCGCGGGACCGAGGGACCCCGGGGAGCTGTTTTTT
>-|TRBJ2-3|many|TRBV9
CASSVGSPVQRATRTDTQYF
TGTGCCAGCAGCGTAGGATCCCCGGTCCAGCGGGCCACCCGCACAGATACGCAGTATTTT
>-|TRBJ2-5|many|TRBV9
CASSAGVNQETQYF
TGTGCCAGCAGCGCAGGAGTGAACCAAGAGACCCAGTACTTC
>-|TRBJ2-7|many|TRBV9
CASSVVPRTGKLDEQYF
TGTGCCAGCAGCGTAGTCCCCAGAACAGGGAAGCTTGACGAGCAGTACTTC
>-|TRBJ1-1|many|TRBV9
CASSPGPRDTEAFF
TGTGCCAGCAGCCCAGGACCAAGGGATACTGAAGCTTTCTTT
>TRBD2|TRBJ2-7|many|TRBV9
CASSVTGTSGSYEQYF
TGTGCCAGCAGCGTTACCGGGACTAGCGGGTCCTACGAGCAGTACTTC
>-|TRBJ1-3|many|TRBV9
CASSVEPGAGNTIYF
TGTGCCAGCAGCGTAGAACCAGGGGCCGGAAACACCATATATTTT
>TRBD2|TRBJ2-2|few|TRBV9
CLSSCGTSVNTGELFF
TGTCTCAGCAGCTGTGGGACTAGCGTGAACACCGGGGAGCTGTTTTTT